The 31 T cell receptor beta chains in this list originate from one sample, sequenced in a study of Ad26.COV2.S vaccination and SARS-CoV-2 variants. The treatment denotes: about 20 received Ad26.COV2.S at low or high dose, single or two shots; about five received placebo; per-sample allocation not given. Day 63 following the first vaccine or placebo injection was when the samples were taken. Sequenced by immunoSEQ multiplex PCR; TCRdb stores in-frame clones only, minus some. The table has roughly 700,000 clones, approximately 88% seen once. Sample: peripheral blood, taken in a trial of Ad26.COV2.S vaccine versus placebo. These receptor sequences come from a person between 18 and 65 years old who received the Ad26.COV2.S COVID-19 vaccine or a placebo.

V is TRBV30 and J is TRBJ1-1; D unresolved. This CDR3 contains 13 residues. Germline assignment: CDR1 GTSNPN and CDR2 SVGIG (reference sequence). V shed 2 bases and J shed 3 bases, with 10 bases lying between them. CDR3 bases: TGTGCCTGGAGTACGGGCGGCGACACTGAAGCTTTCTTT. Its translation is CAWSTGGDTEAFF.

Here the CDR3 reads CASSENQGWEKLFF. The CDR3 DNA reads TGTGCCAGCAGTGAAAACCAGGGTTGGGAAAAACTGTTTTTT. V gene TRBV2 combines with J gene TRBJ1-4; D may be TRBD1 (5 bases). The germline V gene has CDR1 SNHLY and CDR2 FYNNEI. With 2 bases removed from V and 8 bases from J, the gap between germline ends came to 12 bases. This CDR3 spans 14 amino acids.

The CDR3 protein is CASSSHGSGNTEAFF. CDR3 nucleotides: TGTGCCAGCAGCTCCCATGGTTCAGGGAACACTGAAGCTTTCTTT. This chain uses TRBV7-8 with TRBJ1-1, with unresolved D. This CDR3 spans 15 amino acids. Germline loops: CDR1 SGHVS, CDR2 FQNEAQ. The ends were cut back, 4 bases at V and 1 base at J, with 13 bases in the middle. The variable domain in full, completed from reference TRBV7-8 and TRBJ1-1, reads GAGVSQSPRYKVAKRGQDVALRCDPISGHVSLFWYQQALGQGPEFLTYFQNEAQLDKSGLPSDRFFAERPEGSVSTLKIQRTQQEDSAVYLCASSSHGSGNTEAFFGQGTRLTVV.

About this clone itself: Other DNA sequences within the sample encode an identical CDR3. J is TRBJ1-4 and V is TRBV5-1; 7 bases agree with TRBD1. J gave up 3 bases and V 1 base, and 0 bases lay outside the gene matches. The CDR3 spans 14 residues. Germline V gene data show CDR1 as SGHRS and CDR2 as YFSETQ. CDR3 sequence: CASSLQGANEKLFF. CDR3 in DNA: TGCGCCAGCAGCTTGCAGGGGGCTAATGAAAAACTGTTTTTT.

This clone was seen repeatedly, ten times or more. This chain connects TRBV7-2 to TRBJ1-3; no reliable D call. Germline V gene data show CDR1 as SGHTA and CDR2 as FQGNSA. V lost 5 bases and J 0 bases, leaving 8 bases between the germline ends. This CDR3 has 14 amino acids. The CDR3 DNA reads TGTGCCAGCAGCACACAGATCTCTGGAAACACCATATATTTT. Translated: CASSTQISGNTIYF.

This sequence joins TRBV4-1 and TRBJ2-1; TRBD2 aligns across 13 bases. The junction had 9 bases not matched to a gene; V was cut back by 2 bases and J by 5 bases. Germline V gene data show CDR1 as MGHRA and CDR2 as YSYEKL. The CDR3 consists of 18 residues. This CDR3 reads CASSQRPGLAGPDNEQFF. The CDR3 DNA reads as TGCGCCAGCAGCCAACGTCCGGGACTAGCGGGGCCAGACAATGAGCAGTTCTTC.

V usage is TRBV5-4 and J usage is TRBJ2-7; 10 bases map to TRBD1. The CDR3 consists of 14 residues. Germline V gene sequence: CDR1 SGHNT, CDR2 YYREEE (reference sequence). V was clipped by 2 bases and J by 7 bases; unmatched bases: 6. CDR3 nucleotides: TGTGCCAGCAGCTTAAGACAGGGGGCGGGGGAGCAGTACTTC. This sequence encodes CASSLRQGAGEQYF.

In its sample, this clone was seen once. The J gene is TRBJ1-3, the V gene TRBV19, with TRBD1 matching 8 bases. Trimming took 6 bases from V and 0 from J; bases not matched to a gene: 4. There are 15 residues in the CDR3. Germline-derived CDR1 and CDR2 are LNHDA and SQIVND (reference sequence). CDR3 loop: CASSWTGPSGNTIYF. CDR3 nucleotides: TGTGCCAGTAGCTGGACAGGGCCCTCTGGAAACACCATATATTTT.

The chain has TRBV9 and TRBJ2-2; D not resolved. CDR1 is SGDLS, CDR2 YYNGEE, per germline. The CDR3 has 13 amino acids. V was trimmed by 0 bases and J by 6 bases, leaving 6 bases between them. CDR3 sequence reads: CASSVESPGELFF. The CDR3 region has the DNA TGTGCCAGCAGCGTAGAGTCCCCCGGGGAGCTGTTTTTT.

This chain connects TRBV6-2 or TRBV6-3 to TRBJ2-7; maybe TRBD2 (7 bases). The V end was cut by 2 bases, the J end by 0 bases, with 20 bases between. The CDR3 length is 18 residues. CDR1 and CDR2 from the germline V gene are MNHEY and SVGEGT. The CDR3 loop is CASSYGGGGGVGSYEQYF. CDR3 coding DNA: TGTGCCAGCAGTTACGGCGGAGGGGGGGGAGTAGGCTCCTACGAGCAGTACTTC.

This chain uses TRBV27 with TRBJ2-4; 7 bases are a match to TRBD1. Trimming took 5 bases from V and 4 from J; bases not matched to a gene: 5. The CDR3 is 14 residues long. CDR1 is MNHEY, CDR2 SMNVEV, per germline (reference sequence). The CDR3 coding sequence is TGTGCCAGCAGTAACCTGGACAGGAAAAACATTCAGTACTTC. Translated: CASSNLDRKNIQYF.

This clone has just one count. The rearrangement joins TRBV12-5 to TRBJ2-7; 8 nucleotides align to TRBD1. The CDR3 runs to 15 residues. V shed 5 bases and J 5 bases; nucleotides not matched to a gene: 11. Germline lookup yields CDR1 LGHNT and CDR2 FRNRAP. The CDR3 DNA sequence: TGTGCTAGTGGTCCCTCAGCAGGGGGCGTCCACGAGCAGTACTTC. Translating it yields CASGPSAGGVHEQYF.

The chain's CDR3 is CASSESSGPYNEQFF. The CDR3, as DNA: TGCGCCAGCAGTGAGTCCAGCGGGCCCTACAATGAGCAGTTCTTC. The chain is built from TRBV10-2 and TRBJ2-1, with D possibly being TRBD2 (6 bases). Looked up from germline, CDR1 is WSHSY and CDR2 is SAAADI. V was clipped by 0 bases and J by 2 bases, with 8 bases between them. This CDR3 is 15 amino acids long.

In its sample, this clone was seen once. The gene calls are TRBV14 and TRBJ2-7; TRBD2 aligns across 7 bases. CDR3 length equals 13 residues. V shed 1 base, J shed 8 bases, and the junction held 5 bases outside the gene matches. Germline V CDR1 and CDR2: SGHDN, FVKESK. The CDR3 sequence: CASSQAGLRKQYF. The DNA for the CDR3 is TGTGCCAGCAGCCAAGCGGGACTAAGGAAGCAGTACTTC.

This clone was seen only once. This chain uses TRBV11-3 with TRBJ2-7, with 10 positions matching TRBD1. V lost 4 bases and J lost 8; bases outside the gene matches: 8. The germline V gene encodes CDR1 SGHNT and CDR2 YENEEA. CDR3 size: 14 residues. The CDR3 region is CASSSGGTGVKQYF. The CDR3 bases are TGTGCCAGCAGCTCCGGTGGGACAGGGGTTAAGCAGTACTTC.

J is TRBJ2-2 and V is TRBV10-3; D is unresolved. Germline-derived CDR1 and CDR2 are ENHRY and SYGVKD. Trimming removed 0 bases at V and 4 bases at J, with 6 bases between. The length of the CDR3 is 14 residues. The CDR3 nucleotides read TGTGCCATCAGTGAGTCCCCGGCCACCGGGGAGCTGTTTTTT. This translates into CAISESPATGELFF.

The gene calls are TRBV6-1 and TRBJ2-2, with no clear D. CDR1 is MNHNS, CDR2 SASEGT, per germline. The ends were cut back, 5 bases at V and 4 bases at J, with 14 bases in the middle. The CDR3 extends over 15 amino acids. The CDR3: CASSPSETPTGELFF. The CDR3 DNA follows: TGTGCCAGCAGTCCCTCCGAGACTCCCACCGGGGAGCTGTTTTTT.

On this clone itself: Different DNA sequences within this sample yield the same CDR3. The chain has TRBV18 and TRBJ2-7; 8 positions match TRBD2. Germline V lookup: CDR1 KGHSH, CDR2 LQKENI. V was pared by 2 bases and J by 0 bases, with 3 bases of the junction left unmatched. This CDR3 has 15 residues. Written as DNA, the CDR3 is TGTGCCAGCTCACCAGGGGCGGGGGGCTCCTACGAGCAGTACTTC. Its translation is CASSPGAGGSYEQYF.

The J gene is TRBJ2-1, the V gene TRBV3-1 (or the pseudogene TRBV3-2); no clear D gene. CDR1 LGHDT and CDR2 YNNKEL come from the germline V gene (reference sequence). This CDR3 contains 14 residues. Trimming removed 5 bases from V and 3 bases from J, with 11 bases in between. The CDR3 loop reads CASSAAENYNEQFF. The CDR3 DNA reads as TGTGCCAGCAGCGCGGCAGAGAACTACAATGAGCAGTTCTTC.

J is TRBJ2-3 and V is TRBV30, with 7 bases lining up with TRBD1. The CDR3 consists of 15 residues. Germline CDR1 is GTSNPN and CDR2 is SVGIG (reference sequence). V was clipped by 2 bases and J by 2 bases; unmatched bases: 7. The CDR3 DNA reads as TGTGCCTGGAGTCCATGGGACAGTTACACAGATACGCAGTATTTT. Translation: CAWSPWDSYTDTQYF. Using reference TRBV30 and TRBJ2-3 for the parts outside the CDR3, the full variable domain is SQTIHQWPATLVQPVGSPLSLECTVEGTSNPNLYWYRQAAGRGLQLLFYSVGIGQISSEVPQNLSASRPQDRQFILSSKKLLLSDSGFYLCAWSPWDSYTDTQYFGPGTRLTVL.

The chain employs TRBV19 and TRBJ2-5; 7 bases map to TRBD1. The CDR3 extends over 14 amino acids. Germline V gene lookup returns CDR1 LNHDA and CDR2 SQIVND (reference sequence). The trim removed 4 bases at V and 2 bases at J, leaving 4 bases unmatched. As DNA, the CDR3 is TGTGCCAGTAGTAGACAGGGAGATCAAGAGACCCAGTACTTC. It is translated as CASSRQGDQETQYF.

This clone was found a few times. The rearrangement joins TRBV6-5 to TRBJ1-2; 7 bases are shared with TRBD1. CDR1 and CDR2 from the germline V gene are MNHEY and SVGAGI. V gave up 7 bases and J gave up 7 bases; unmatched junction bases: 6. The CDR3 length is 12 residues. The CDR3, as DNA: TGTGCCAGCACCGAACAGGGGTCTGGCTACACCTTC. This gives the protein CASTEQGSGYTF.

Concerning this clone: Within the sample, other DNA sequences also encode this same CDR3. J is TRBJ1-1 and V is TRBV18, with a possible D match to TRBD1 (5 bases). V lost 2 bases and J lost 0, with 10 bases in between. Germline V gene data show CDR1 as KGHSH and CDR2 as LQKENI. The CDR3 totals 15 residues. CDR3 in DNA: TGTGCCAGCTCACCAGTGGGGGGGATGAACACTGAAGCTTTCTTT. It translates to CASSPVGGMNTEAFF.

The chain has TRBV3-1 (or the pseudogene TRBV3-2) and TRBJ1-5; 7 nucleotides line up with TRBD1. The CDR3 is 15 residues long. V was pared by 0 bases and J by 3 bases, with 2 bases of the junction left unmatched. The germline CDR1 and CDR2 sequences are LGHDT and YNNKEL (reference sequence). CDR3 sequence: CASSQDRGANQPQHF. The CDR3 bases are TGTGCCAGCAGCCAAGACAGGGGGGCCAATCAGCCCCAGCATTTT.

The chain recombines TRBV30 with TRBJ1-1; no clear D gene. The V gene's germline CDR1 is GTSNPN and CDR2 SVGIG (reference sequence). The CDR3 sequence is 12 residues long. V lost 1 base, J lost 5 bases, and 8 bases lay in between. This chain's CDR3 is CAWSELGTEAFF. The CDR3 DNA sequence: TGTGCCTGGAGTGAGTTGGGTACTGAAGCTTTCTTT.

The J gene is TRBJ1-2, the V gene TRBV15, with 8 positions matching TRBD1. Per the germline V gene, CDR1 is LNHNV and CDR2 is YYDKDF (reference sequence). The CDR3 is made up of 16 amino acids. After removal of 1 base from V and 2 bases from J, the junction contained 6 bases not matched to a gene. The CDR3 here is CATSRVPGTGNYGYTF. CDR3 nucleotides: TGTGCCACCAGCAGAGTACCCGGGACAGGAAACTATGGCTACACCTTC.

This clone was recorded once. This chain connects TRBV19 to TRBJ2-3; D not certain. The V gene lost 7 bases and the J gene lost 0 bases, with 14 bases spanning the gap. Germline V lookup: CDR1 LNHDA, CDR2 SQIVND (reference sequence). This CDR3 contains 15 residues. Here the CDR3 DNA reads TGTGCCAGTAAAGGGTTTCTCTCTAGCACAGATACGCAGTATTTT. It specifies CASKGFLSSTDTQYF.

The V and J genes are TRBV24-1 and TRBJ2-3; D possibly corresponds to TRBD1 (5 bases). Germline loops: CDR1 KGHDR, CDR2 SFDVKD. The CDR3 has 15 amino acids. The V gene lost 4 bases and the J gene lost 2 bases, with 12 bases spanning the gap. CDR3 bases: TGTGCCACCAGTGACTACGGACAAAACACAGATACGCAGTATTTT. Translating gives CATSDYGQNTDTQYF.

This chain uses TRBV6-5 with TRBJ1-2, with D perhaps matching TRBD1 (6 bases). The germline V and J ends were trimmed by 7 bases and 7 bases, with 10 bases remaining between them. Looked up from germline, CDR1 is MNHEY and CDR2 is SVGAGI. The CDR3 has 11 amino acids. The CDR3 reads CASNQGSGYTF. The CDR3 nucleotides read TGTGCCAGCAACCAGGGGAGTGGCTACACCTTC.

The chain has TRBV6-1 and TRBJ1-2; 9 nucleotides match TRBD1. The trim removed 3 bases at V and 5 bases at J, leaving 4 bases unmatched. The CDR3 length is 14 residues. Per the germline V gene, CDR1 is MNHNS and CDR2 is SASEGT. This CDR3 is CASSDRDREYGYTF. The CDR3 DNA reads TGTGCCAGCAGTGACCGGGACAGGGAATATGGCTACACCTTC.

V usage is TRBV2 and J usage is TRBJ1-4; no reliable D call. CDR3 length: 10 residues. V gave up 4 bases and J gave up 13 bases, with 7 bases separating them. Germline V lookup: CDR1 SNHLY, CDR2 FYNNEI. In DNA, the CDR3 is TGTGCCAGCAGTGCGAATAGACTGTTTTTT. Translated: CASSANRLFF.